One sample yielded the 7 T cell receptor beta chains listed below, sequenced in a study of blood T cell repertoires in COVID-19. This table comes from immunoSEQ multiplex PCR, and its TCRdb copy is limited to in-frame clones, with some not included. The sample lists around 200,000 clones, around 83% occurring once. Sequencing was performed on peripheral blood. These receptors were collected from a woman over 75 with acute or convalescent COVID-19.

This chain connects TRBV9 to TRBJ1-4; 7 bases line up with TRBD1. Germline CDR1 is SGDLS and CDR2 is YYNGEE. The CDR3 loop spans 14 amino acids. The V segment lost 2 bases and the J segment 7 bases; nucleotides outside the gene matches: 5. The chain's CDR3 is CASSVGTEIEKLFF. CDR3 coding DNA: TGTGCCAGCAGCGTCGGGACAGAGATTGAAAAACTGTTTTTT.

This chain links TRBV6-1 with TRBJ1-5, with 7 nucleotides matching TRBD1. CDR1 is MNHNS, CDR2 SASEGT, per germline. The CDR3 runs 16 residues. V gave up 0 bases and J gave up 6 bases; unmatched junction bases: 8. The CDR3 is CASSEAQGQRSQPQHF. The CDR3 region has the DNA TGTGCCAGCAGTGAAGCGCAGGGACAGAGGAGTCAGCCCCAGCATTTT.

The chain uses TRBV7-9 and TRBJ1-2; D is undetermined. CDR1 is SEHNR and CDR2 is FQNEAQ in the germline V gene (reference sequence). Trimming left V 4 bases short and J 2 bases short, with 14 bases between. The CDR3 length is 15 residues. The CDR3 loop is CASSSLETVNYGYTF. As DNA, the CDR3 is TGTGCCAGCAGCTCCCTGGAAACAGTCAACTATGGCTACACCTTC.

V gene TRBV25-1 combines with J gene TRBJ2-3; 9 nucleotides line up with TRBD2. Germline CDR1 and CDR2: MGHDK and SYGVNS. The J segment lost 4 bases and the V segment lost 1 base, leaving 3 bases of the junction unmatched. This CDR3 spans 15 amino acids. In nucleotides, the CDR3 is TGTGCCAGCAGTGAATTTGCGGGAGGGTCAGATACGCAGTATTTT. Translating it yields CASSEFAGGSDTQYF.

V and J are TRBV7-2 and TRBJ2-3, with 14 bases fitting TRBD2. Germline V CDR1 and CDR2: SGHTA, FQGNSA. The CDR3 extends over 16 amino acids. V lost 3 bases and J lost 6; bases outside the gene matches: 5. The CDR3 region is CASSFRGLAGADTQYF. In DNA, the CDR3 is TGTGCCAGCAGCTTCCGGGGACTAGCGGGAGCGGATACGCAGTATTTT.

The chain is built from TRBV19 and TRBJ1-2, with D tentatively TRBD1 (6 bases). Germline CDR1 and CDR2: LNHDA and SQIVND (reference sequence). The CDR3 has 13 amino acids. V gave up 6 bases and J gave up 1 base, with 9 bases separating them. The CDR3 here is CASRTGINYGYTF. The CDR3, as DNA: TGTGCCAGTAGAACAGGGATTAACTATGGCTACACCTTC.

CDR3 loop: CSSGTSGYNEQFF. As DNA, the CDR3 is TGCAGCTCCGGGACTAGCGGATACAATGAGCAGTTCTTC. This chain joins TRBV29-1 and TRBJ2-1; 11 nucleotides agree with TRBD2. The germline V gene encodes CDR1 SQVTM and CDR2 ANQGSEA. The CDR3 runs to 13 residues. J lost 4 bases, V lost 8 bases, and 4 bases had no gene match.